This T cell receptor (beta chain) was retrieved from a study of T cell repertoires in cytomegalovirus infection. Study overall: Public TCR beta signatures provided an indication of both CMV infection and a matching HLA type. Study-wide results and limits: There were carriers of CMV plus the relevant HLA, and cumulative public TCR beta family frequency identified them. HLA-C-restricted CMV clonotypes gave the most frequent clonotype in two of eight donors.

In regard to this clonotype: What it recognizes is unknown.

The CDR3 covers 15 residues. The junction had 11 bases not matched to a gene; V was cut back by 5 bases and J by 5 bases. CDR1 and CDR2 from the germline V gene are SEHNR and FQNEAQ (reference sequence). TCRdb passed the reads through MiXCR, listing each CDR3 protein once. Among 200,000 to 300,000 distinct CDR3 sequences, 9.1% were seen once, and the ten largest hold roughly 16%. The specimen sequenced was PBMCs. The chain couples TRBV7-9 to TRBJ2-5, with 7 bases aligning to TRBD1. This TCR came from a human donor in good health (CMV status not recorded). Some clones in this sample may be carry-over from other donors' samples. The CDR3 loop is CASSPSGAGGETQYF. In DNA form, the CDR3 reads TGTGCCAGCAGCCCGTCAGGGGCAGGGGGTGAGACCCAGTACTTC.